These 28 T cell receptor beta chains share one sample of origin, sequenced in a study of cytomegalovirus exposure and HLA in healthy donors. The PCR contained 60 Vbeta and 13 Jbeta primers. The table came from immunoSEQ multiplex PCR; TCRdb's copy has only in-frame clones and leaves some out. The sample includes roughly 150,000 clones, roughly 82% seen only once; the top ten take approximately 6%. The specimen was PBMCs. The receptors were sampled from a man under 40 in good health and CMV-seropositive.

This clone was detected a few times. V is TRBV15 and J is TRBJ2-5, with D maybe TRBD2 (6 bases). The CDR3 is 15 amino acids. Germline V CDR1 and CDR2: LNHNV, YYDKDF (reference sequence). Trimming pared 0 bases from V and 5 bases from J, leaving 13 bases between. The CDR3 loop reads CATSRDQAGSETQYF. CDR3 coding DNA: TGTGCCACCAGCAGAGACCAGGCGGGGAGCGAGACCCAGTACTTC.

CDR3 DNA sequence: TGTGCCAGGACCCGGGACAGGGGGAAATGTGGGGCCAACGTCCTGACTTTC. As protein: CARTRDRGKCGANVLTF. V usage is TRBV28 and J usage is TRBJ2-6; 11 bases align to TRBD1. Germline assignment: CDR1 MDHEN and CDR2 SYDVKM. V lost 9 bases to trimming and J lost 3 bases; unmatched junction nucleotides: 10. The CDR3 covers 17 residues.

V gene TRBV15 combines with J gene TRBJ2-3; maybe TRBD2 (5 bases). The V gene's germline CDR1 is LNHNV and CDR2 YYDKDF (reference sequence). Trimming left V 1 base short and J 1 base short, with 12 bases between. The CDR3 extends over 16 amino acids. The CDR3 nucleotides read TGTGCCACCAGCAGAGGAGACTTTAGCGGCACAGATACGCAGTATTTT. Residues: CATSRGDFSGTDTQYF.

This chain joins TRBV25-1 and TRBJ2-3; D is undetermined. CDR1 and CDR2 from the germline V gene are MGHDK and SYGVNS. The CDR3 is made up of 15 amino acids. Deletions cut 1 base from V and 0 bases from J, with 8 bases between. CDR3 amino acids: CASSESGFSTDTQYF. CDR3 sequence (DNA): TGTGCCAGCAGTGAATCAGGTTTTAGCACAGATACGCAGTATTTT.

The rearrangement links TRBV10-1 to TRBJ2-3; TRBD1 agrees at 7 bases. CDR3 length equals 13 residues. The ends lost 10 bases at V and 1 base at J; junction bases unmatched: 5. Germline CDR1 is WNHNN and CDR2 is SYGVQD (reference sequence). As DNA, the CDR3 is TGCGCCACTGACGGACAGGGCACAGATACGCAGTATTTT. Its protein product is CATDGQGTDTQYF.

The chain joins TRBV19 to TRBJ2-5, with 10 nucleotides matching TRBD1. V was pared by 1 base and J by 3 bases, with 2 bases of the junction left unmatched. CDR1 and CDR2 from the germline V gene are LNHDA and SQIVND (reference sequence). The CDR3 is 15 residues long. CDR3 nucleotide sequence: TGTGCCAGTAGTATAGGGGACAGGGGAAAAGAGACCCAGTACTTC. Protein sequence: CASSIGDRGKETQYF.

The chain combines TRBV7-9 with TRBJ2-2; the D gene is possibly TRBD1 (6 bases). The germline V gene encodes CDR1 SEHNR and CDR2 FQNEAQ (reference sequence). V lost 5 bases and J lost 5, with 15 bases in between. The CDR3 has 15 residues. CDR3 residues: CASSQLGQLTGELFF. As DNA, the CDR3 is TGTGCCAGCAGCCAGTTAGGACAGCTTACCGGGGAGCTGTTTTTT.

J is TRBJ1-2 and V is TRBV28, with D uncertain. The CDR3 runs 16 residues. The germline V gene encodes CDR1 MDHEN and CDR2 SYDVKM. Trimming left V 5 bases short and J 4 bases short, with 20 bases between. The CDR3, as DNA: TGTGCCAGCAGTCCTCATAAAACCCTAGACCCCTATGGCTACACCTTC. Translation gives CASSPHKTLDPYGYTF.

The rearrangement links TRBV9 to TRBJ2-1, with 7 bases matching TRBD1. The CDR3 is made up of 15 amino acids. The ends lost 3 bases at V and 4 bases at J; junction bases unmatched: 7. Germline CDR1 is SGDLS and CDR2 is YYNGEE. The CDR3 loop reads CASSAPGQYYNEQFF. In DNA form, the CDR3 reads TGTGCCAGCAGCGCCCCGGGACAGTATTACAATGAGCAGTTCTTC.

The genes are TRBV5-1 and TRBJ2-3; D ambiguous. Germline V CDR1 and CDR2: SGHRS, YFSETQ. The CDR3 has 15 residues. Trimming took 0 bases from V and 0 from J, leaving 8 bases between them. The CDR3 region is CASSLVGPSTDTQYF. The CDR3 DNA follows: TGCGCCAGCAGCTTGGTGGGCCCAAGCACAGATACGCAGTATTTT.

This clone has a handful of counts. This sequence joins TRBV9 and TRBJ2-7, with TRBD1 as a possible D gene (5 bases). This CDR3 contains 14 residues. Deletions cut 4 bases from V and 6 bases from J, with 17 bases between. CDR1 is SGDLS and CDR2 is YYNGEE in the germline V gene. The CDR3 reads CASSSNRWFGEQYF. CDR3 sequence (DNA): TGTGCCAGCAGCAGCAACAGGTGGTTTGGCGAGCAGTACTTC.

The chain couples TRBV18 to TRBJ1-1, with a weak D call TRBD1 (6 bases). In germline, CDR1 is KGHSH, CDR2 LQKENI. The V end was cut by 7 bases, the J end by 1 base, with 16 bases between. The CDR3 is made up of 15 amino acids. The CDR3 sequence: CASYRDIDSNTEAFF. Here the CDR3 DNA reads TGTGCCAGCTACAGGGACATTGACTCGAACACTGAAGCTTTCTTT.

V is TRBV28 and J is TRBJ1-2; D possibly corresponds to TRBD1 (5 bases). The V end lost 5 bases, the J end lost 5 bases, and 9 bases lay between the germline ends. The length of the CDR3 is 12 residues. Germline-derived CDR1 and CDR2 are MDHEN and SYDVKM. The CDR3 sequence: CASSRDSYGYTF. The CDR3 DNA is TGTGCCAGCAGTCGCGACAGTTATGGCTACACCTTC.

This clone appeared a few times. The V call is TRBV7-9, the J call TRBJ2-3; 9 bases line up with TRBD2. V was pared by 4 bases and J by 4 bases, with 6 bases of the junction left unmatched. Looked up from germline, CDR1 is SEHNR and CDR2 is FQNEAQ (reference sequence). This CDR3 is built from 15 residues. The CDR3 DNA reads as TGTGCCAGCAGCTCTCTAGCGGGGTTTGCAGATACGCAGTATTTT. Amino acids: CASSSLAGFADTQYF.

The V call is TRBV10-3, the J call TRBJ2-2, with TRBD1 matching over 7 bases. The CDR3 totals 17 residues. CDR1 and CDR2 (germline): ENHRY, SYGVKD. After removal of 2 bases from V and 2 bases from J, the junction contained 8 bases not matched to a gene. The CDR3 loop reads CAISEGTEGANTGELFF. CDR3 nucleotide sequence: TGTGCCATCAGTGAGGGGACAGAGGGGGCCAACACCGGGGAGCTGTTTTTT.

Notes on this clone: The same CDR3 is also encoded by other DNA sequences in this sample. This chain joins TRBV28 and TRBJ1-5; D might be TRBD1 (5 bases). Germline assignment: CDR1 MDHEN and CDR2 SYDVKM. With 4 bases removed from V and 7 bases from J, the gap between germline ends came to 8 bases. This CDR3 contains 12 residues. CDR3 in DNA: TGTGCCAGCAGTTCCGGGGGGCAGCCCCAGCATTTT. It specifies CASSSGGQPQHF. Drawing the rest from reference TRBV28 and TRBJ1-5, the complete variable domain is DVKVTQSSRYLVKRTGEKVFLECVQDMDHENMFWYRQDPGLGLRLIYFSYDVKMKEKGDIPEGYSVSREKKERFSLILESASTNQTSMYLCASSSGGQPQHFGDGTRLSIL.

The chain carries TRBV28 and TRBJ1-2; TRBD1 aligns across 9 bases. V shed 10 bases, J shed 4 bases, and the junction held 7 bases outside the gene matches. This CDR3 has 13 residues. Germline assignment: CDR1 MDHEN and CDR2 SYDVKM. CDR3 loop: CATLTGGVYGYTF. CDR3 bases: TGTGCCACCCTGACAGGGGGTGTCTATGGCTACACCTTC.

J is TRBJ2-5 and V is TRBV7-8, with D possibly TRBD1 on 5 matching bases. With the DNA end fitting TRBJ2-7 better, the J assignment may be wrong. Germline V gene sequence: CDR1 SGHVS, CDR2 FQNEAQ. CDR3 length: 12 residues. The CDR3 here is CASSLQGYEQYF. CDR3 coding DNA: TGTGCCAGCAGCTTACAGGGCTACGAGCAGTACTTC.

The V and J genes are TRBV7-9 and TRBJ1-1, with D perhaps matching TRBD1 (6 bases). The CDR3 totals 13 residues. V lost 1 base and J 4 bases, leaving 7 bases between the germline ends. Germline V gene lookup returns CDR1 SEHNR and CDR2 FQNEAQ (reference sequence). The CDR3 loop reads CASSLVGATEAFF. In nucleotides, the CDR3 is TGTGCCAGCAGCTTAGTGGGGGCCACTGAAGCTTTCTTT.

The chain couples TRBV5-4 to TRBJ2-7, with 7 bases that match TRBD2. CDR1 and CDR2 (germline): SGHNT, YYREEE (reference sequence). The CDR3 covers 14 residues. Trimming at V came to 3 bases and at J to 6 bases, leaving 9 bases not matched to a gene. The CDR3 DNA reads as TGTGCCAGCAGCTGGATCTTGCGGGAGACCGAGCAGTACTTC. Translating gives CASSWILRETEQYF.

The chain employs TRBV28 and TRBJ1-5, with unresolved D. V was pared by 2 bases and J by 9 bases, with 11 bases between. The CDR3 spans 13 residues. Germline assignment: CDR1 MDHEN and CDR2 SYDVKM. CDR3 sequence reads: CASSLNAGRPQHF. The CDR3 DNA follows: TGTGCCAGCAGTTTAAATGCTGGGAGGCCCCAGCATTTT. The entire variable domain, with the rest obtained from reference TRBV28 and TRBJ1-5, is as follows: DVKVTQSSRYLVKRTGEKVFLECVQDMDHENMFWYRQDPGLGLRLIYFSYDVKMKEKGDIPEGYSVSREKKERFSLILESASTNQTSMYLCASSLNAGRPQHFGDGTRLSIL.

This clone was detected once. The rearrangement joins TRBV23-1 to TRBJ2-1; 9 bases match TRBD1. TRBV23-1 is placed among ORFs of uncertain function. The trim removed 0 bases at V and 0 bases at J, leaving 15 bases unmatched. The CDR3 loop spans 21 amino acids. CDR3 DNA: TGCGCCAGCAGTCAATCTTCGGGACAGGGATTGGGTTTTAGCTCCTACAATGAGCAGTTCTTC. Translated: CASSQSSGQGLGFSSYNEQFF.

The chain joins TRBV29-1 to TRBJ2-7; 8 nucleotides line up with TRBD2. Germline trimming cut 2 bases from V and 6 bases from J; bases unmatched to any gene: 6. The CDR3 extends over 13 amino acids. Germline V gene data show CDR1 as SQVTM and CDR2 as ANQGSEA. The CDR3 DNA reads TGCAGCGTTGAAAGGGCGGGAGGAGGCGAGCAGTACTTC. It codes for CSVERAGGGEQYF.

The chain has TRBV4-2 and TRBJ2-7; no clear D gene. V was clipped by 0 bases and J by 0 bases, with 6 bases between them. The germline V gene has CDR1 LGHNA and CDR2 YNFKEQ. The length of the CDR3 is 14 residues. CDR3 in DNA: TGTGCCAGCAGCCAAGATGGCTCCTCCTACGAGCAGTACTTC. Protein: CASSQDGSSYEQYF.

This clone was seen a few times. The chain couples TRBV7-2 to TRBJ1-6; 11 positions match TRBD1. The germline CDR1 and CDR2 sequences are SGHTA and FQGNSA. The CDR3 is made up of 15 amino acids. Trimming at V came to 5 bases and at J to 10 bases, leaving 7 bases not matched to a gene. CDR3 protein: CASSPWTGGGSPLHF. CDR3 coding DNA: TGTGCCAGCAGCCCCTGGACAGGGGGCGGGTCACCCCTCCACTTT.

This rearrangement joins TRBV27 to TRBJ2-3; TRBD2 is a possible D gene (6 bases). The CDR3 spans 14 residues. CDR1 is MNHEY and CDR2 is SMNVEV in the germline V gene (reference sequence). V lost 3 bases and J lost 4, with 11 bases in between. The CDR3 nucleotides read TGTGCCAGCAGTTTTATGGGGGGACCAGATACGCAGTATTTT. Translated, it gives CASSFMGGPDTQYF.

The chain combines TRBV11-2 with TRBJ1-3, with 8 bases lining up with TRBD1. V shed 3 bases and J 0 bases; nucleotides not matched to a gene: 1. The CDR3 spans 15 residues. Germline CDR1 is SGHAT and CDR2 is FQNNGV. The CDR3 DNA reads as TGTGCCAGCAGCTTGGGACAGGTCTCTGGAAACACCATATATTTT. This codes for CASSLGQVSGNTIYF.

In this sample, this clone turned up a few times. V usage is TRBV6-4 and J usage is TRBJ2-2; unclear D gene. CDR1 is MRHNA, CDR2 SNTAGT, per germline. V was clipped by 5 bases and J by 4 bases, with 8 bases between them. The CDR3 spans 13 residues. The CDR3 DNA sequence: TGTGCCAGCAGTCCTTCTAGCACCGGGGAGCTGTTTTTT. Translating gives CASSPSSTGELFF.